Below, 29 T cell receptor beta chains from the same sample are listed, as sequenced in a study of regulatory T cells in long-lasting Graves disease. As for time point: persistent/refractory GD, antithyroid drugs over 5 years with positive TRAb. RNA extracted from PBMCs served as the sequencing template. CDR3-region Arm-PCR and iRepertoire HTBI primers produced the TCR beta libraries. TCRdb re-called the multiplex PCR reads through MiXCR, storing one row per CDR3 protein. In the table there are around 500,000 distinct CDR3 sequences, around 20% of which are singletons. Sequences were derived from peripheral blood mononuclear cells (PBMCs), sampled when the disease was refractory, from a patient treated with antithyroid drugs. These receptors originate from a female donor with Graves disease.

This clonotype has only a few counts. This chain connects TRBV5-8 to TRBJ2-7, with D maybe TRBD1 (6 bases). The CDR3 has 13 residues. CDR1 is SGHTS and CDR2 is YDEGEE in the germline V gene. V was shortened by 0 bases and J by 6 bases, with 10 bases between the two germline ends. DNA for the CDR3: TGTGCCAGCAGCTTGGGACAGGATCTCGAGCAGTACTTC. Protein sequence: CASSLGQDLEQYF.

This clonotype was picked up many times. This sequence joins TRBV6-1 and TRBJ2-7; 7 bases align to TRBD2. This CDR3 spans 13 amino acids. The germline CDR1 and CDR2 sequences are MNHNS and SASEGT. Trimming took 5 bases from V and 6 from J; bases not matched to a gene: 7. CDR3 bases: TGTGCCAGCAGTCCCTCAGGGAGGGCCGAGCAGTACTTC. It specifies CASSPSGRAEQYF.

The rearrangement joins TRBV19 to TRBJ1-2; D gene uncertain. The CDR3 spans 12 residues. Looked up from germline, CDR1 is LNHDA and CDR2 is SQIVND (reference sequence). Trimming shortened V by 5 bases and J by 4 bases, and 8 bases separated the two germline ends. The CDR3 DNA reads TGTGCCAGTAGTTTTACTGCCTATGGCTACACCTTC. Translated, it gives CASSFTAYGYTF.

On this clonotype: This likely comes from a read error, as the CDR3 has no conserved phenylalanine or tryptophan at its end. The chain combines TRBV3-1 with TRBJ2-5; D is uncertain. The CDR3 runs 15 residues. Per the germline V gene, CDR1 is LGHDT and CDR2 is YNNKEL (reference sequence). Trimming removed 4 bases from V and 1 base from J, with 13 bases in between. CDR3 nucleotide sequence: TGTGCCAGCAGCCGAGCACTAAGGACCCAAGAGACCCAGTACTCC. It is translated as CASSRALRTQETQYS.

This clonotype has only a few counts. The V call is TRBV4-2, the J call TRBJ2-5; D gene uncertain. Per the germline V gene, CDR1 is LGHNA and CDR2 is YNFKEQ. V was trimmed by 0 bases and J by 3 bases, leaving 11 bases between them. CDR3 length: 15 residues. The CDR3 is CASSQDSSYEETQYF. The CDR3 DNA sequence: TGTGCCAGCAGCCAAGATTCGAGCTACGAAGAGACCCAGTACTTC.

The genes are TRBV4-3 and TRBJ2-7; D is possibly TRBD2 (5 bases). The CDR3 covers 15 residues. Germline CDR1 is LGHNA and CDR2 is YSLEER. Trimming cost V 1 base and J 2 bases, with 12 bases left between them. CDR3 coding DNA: TGCGCCAGCAGCCAAGTAGCGAACGGGGCCTACGAGCAGTACTTC. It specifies CASSQVANGAYEQYF.

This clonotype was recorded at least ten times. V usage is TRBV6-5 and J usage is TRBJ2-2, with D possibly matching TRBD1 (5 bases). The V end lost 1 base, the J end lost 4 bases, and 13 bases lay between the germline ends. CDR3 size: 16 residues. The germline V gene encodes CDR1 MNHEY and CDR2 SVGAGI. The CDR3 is CASSYFDRTSTGELFF. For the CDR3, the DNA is TGTGCCAGCAGTTACTTTGACAGAACCTCCACCGGGGAGCTGTTTTTT.

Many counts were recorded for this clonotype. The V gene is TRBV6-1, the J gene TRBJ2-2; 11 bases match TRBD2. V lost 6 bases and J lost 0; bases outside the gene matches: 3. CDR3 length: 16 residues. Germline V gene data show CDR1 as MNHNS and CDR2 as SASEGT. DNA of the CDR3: TGTGCCAGCAGAAAACTAGCGGGGGCGAACACCGGGGAGCTGTTTTTT. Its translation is CASRKLAGANTGELFF.

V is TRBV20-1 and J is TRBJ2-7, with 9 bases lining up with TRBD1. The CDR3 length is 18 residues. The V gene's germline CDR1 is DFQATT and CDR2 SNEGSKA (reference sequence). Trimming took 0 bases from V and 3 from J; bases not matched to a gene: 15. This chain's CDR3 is CSARDLSGTGTGIYEQYF. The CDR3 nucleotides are TGCAGTGCTAGAGATTTATCTGGGACCGGGACAGGGATCTACGAGCAGTACTTC.

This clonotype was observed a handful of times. CDR3 DNA sequence: TGCGCCAGCAGCTCTAGCGGGGGGAACACCGGGGAGCTGTTTTTT. Amino acids: CASSSSGGNTGELFF. This chain connects TRBV4-1 to TRBJ2-2; 10 nucleotides align to TRBD2. This CDR3 has 15 residues. The V gene's germline CDR1 is MGHRA and CDR2 YSYEKL. With V trimmed by 5 bases and J by 1 base, 1 base remained unmatched.

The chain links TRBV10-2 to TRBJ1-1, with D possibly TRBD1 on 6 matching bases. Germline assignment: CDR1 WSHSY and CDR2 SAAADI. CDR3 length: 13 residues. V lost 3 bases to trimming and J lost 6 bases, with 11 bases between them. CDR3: CASSDQGPPEAFF. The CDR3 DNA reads TGCGCCAGCAGTGATCAGGGGCCCCCTGAAGCTTTCTTT.

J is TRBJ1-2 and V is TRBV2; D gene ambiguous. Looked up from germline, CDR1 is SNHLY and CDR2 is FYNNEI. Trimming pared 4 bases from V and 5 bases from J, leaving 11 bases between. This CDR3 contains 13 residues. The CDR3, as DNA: TGTGCCAGCAGTGTAGGAGGGAGATATGGCTACACCTTC. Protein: CASSVGGRYGYTF.

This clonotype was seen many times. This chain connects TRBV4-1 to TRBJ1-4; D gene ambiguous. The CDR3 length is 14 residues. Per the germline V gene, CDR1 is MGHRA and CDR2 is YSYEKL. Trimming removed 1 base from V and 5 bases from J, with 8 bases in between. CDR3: CASSQGLTNEKLFF. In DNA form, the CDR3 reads TGCGCCAGCAGCCAAGGCCTAACCAATGAAAAACTGTTTTTT.

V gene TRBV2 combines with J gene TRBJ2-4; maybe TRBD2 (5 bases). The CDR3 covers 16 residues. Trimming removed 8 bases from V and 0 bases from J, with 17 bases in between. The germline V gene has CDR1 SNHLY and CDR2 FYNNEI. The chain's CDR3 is CASGESSLLAKNIQYF. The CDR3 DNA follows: TGTGCCAGCGGGGAGAGCAGCCTATTAGCCAAAAACATTCAGTACTTC.

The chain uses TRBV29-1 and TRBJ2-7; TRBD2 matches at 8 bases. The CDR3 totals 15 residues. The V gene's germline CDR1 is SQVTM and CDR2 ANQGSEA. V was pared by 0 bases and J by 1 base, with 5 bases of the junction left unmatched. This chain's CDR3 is CSVEDPGTSSYEQYF. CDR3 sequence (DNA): TGCAGCGTTGAAGACCCCGGGACTAGTTCCTACGAGCAGTACTTC.

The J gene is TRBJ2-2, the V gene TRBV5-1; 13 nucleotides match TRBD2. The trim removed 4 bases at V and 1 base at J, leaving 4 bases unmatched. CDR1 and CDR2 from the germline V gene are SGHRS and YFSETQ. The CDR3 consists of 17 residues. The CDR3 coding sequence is TGCGCCAGCAGCACCGGGACTAGCGGGAAGAACACCGGGGAGCTGTTTTTT. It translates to CASSTGTSGKNTGELFF.

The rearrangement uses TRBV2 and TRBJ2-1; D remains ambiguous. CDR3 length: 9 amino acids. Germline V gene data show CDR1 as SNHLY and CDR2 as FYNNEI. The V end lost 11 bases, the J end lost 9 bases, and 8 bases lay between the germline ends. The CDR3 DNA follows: TGTGCCCGCGCGCCTGAGCAGTTCTTC. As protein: CARAPEQFF.

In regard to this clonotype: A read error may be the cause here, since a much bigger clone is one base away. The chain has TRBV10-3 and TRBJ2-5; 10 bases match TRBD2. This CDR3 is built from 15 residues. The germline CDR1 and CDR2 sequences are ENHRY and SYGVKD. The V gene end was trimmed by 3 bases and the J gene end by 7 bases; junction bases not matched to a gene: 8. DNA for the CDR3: TGTGCCATCAGTGACGAAGCGGGAGGGTTGGGGACCCAGTACTTC. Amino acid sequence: CAISDEAGGLGTQYF.

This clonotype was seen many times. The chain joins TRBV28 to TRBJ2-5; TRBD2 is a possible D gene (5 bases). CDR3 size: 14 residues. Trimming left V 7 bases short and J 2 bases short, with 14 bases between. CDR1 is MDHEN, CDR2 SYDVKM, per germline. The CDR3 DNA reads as TGTGCCAGCACCCCTACGGGGTATCAAGAGACCCAGTACTTC. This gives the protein CASTPTGYQETQYF.

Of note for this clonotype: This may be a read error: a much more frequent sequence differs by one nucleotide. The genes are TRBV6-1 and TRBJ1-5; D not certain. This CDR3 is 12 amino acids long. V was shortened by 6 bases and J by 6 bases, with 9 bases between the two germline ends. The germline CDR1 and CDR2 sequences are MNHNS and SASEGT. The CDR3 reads CASSQVTQPQHF. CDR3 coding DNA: TGTGCCAGCAGCCAGGTCACTCAGCCCCAGCATTTT.

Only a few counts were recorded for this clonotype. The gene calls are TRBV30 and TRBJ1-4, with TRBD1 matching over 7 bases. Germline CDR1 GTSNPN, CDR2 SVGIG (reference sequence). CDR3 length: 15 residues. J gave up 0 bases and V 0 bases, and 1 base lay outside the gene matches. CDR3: CAWSVTGATNEKLFF. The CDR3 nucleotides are TGTGCCTGGAGTGTAACAGGGGCAACTAATGAAAAACTGTTTTTT.

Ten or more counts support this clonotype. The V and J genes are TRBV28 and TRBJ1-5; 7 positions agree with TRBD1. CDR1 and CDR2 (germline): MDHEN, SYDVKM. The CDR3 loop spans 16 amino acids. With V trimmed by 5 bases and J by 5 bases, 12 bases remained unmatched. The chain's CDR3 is CASSLWRQGRDQPQHF. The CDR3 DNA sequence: TGTGCCAGCAGTCTTTGGCGACAGGGAAGGGATCAGCCCCAGCATTTT.

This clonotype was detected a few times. CDR3 sequence reads: CASSVDGTLTYEQYF. The CDR3 DNA follows: TGTGCCAGCAGCGTAGATGGTACTCTAACCTACGAGCAGTACTTC. This chain joins TRBV9 and TRBJ2-7; no firm D call. In germline, CDR1 is SGDLS, CDR2 YYNGEE. Deletions cut 0 bases from V and 2 bases from J, with 12 bases between. This CDR3 region has 15 residues.

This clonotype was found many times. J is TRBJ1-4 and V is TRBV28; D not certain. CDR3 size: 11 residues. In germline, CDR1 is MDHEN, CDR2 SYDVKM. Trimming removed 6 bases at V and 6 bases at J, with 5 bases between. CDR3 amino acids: CASSMDEKLFF. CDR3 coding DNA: TGTGCCAGCAGCATGGATGAAAAACTGTTTTTT.

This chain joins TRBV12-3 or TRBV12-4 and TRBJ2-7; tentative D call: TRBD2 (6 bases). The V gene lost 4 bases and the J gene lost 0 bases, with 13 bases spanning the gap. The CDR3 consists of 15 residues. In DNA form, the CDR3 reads TGTGCCAGCAGTTGGGGGACTTCAGTCTCCTACGAGCAGTACTTC. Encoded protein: CASSWGTSVSYEQYF.

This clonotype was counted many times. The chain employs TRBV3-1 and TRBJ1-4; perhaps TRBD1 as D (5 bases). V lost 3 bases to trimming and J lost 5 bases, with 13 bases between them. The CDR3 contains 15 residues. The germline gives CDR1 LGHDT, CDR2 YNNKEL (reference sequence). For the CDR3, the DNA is TGTGCCAGCAGCCACCCTGGGGGTTCCAATGAAAAACTGTTTTTT. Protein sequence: CASSHPGGSNEKLFF. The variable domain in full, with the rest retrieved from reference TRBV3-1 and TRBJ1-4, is DTAVSQTPKYLVTQMGNDKSIKCEQNLGHDTMYWYKQDSKKFLKIMFSYNNKELIINETVPNRFSPKSPDKAHLNLHINSLELGDSAVYFCASSHPGGSNEKLFFGSGTQLSVL.

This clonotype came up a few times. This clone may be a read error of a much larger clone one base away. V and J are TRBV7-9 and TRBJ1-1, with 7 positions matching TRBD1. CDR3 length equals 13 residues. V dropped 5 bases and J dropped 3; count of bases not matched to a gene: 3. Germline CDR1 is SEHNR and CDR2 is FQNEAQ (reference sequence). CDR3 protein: CASSRGQHTEAFF. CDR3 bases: TGTGCCAGCAGCCGGGGACAGCACACTGAAGCTTTCTTT.

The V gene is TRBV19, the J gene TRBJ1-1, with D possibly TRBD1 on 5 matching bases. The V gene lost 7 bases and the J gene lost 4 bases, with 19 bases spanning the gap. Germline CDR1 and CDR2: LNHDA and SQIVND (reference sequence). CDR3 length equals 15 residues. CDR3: CASTPGPHKPTEAFF. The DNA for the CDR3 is TGTGCCAGTACACCGGGACCCCATAAGCCCACTGAAGCTTTCTTT.

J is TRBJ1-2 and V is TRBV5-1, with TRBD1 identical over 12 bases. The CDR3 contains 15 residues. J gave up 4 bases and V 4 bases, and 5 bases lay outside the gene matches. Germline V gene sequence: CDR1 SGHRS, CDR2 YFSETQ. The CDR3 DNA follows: TGCGCCAGCAGCACGGGACAGGGGGCGAGCTATGGCTACACCTTC. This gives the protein CASSTGQGASYGYTF. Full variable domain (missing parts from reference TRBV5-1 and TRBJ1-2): KAGVTQTPRYLIKTRGQQVTLSCSPISGHRSVSWYQQTPGQGLQFLFEYFSETQRNKGNFPGRFSGRQFSNSRSEMNVSTLELGDSALYLCASSTGQGASYGYTFGSGTRLTVV.